This TCR beta chain originates from a study of OX40 agonist ivuxolimab in advanced cancers. Only in-frame clones appear in the TCRdb table, and some are missing; sequencing was by immunoSEQ multiplex PCR. The table includes 30,000 to 40,000 clones, around four fifths detected once. The CDR3 spans 14 residues. Trimming removed 3 bases from V and 0 bases from J, with 9 bases in between. Germline loops: CDR1 MNHNS, CDR2 SASEGT. Autoimmune disease history or systemic immunosuppression was exclusionary. The source of this sequence is an adult with an advanced solid tumor such as melanoma, head and neck, liver or kidney cancer. The J gene is TRBJ2-7, the V gene TRBV6-1; TRBD2 is a possible D gene (6 bases). Here the sequenced sample was CD4+ or CD8+ T cells sorted from blood, taken in a trial of the OX40 agonist ivuxolimab. The CDR3 protein is CASSEGGISYEQYF. The CDR3 region has the DNA TGTGCCAGCAGTGAGGGAGGTATCTCCTACGAGCAGTACTTC.